The clone carrying this T cell receptor beta chain was counted only a few times. Antigen: not known. These data come from a study of T cells in Graves' hyperthyroidism and ophthalmopathy. Whole-study findings and limits: Model-based prediction identified ophthalmopathy a median 6.5 months prior to its onset. Most thyroid-expanded clonotypes above 0.001 were also found in blood.

V lost 8 bases, J lost 3 bases, and 13 bases lay in between. Germline V gives CDR1 LNHDA, CDR2 SQIVND (reference sequence). The CDR3 runs 14 residues. Amplified TCR beta CDR3 regions derived from RNA transcripts. Carried out on the TCR CDR3, a first-round RT-PCR used the HTBI primer set. Using its own MiXCR run on the multiplex PCR reads, TCRdb lists one record per CDR3 protein. The table has around 430,000 distinct CDR3 sequences, 15% seen once; the top ten hold about 33%. Over 18 months, lack of ophthalmopathy progression marked Graves' hyperthyroidism as stable. Diagnosis rested on symptoms, serum thyroxine and TRAb, thyroid ultrasound, and orbital computed tomography.

The receptor was derived from a woman in her twenties or thirties with Graves' hyperthyroidism. V gene TRBV19 combines with J gene TRBJ2-2, with D possibly called TRBD1 or TRBD2 (5 bases each). The sample taken for sequencing was blood. CDR3 bases: TGTGCCAGTTATCCGGGACGAGACACCGGGGAGCTGTTTTTT. Translated, it gives CASYPGRDTGELFF.